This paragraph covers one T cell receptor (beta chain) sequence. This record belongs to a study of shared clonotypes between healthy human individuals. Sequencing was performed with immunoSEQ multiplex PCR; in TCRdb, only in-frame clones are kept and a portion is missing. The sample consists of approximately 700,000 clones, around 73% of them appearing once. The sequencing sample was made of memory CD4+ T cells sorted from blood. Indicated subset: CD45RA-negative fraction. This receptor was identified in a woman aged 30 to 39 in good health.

In DNA, the CDR3 is TGCGCCAGCAGTGAGTCCGTTGCGTCGGAGCAGTTCTTC. Its protein is CASSESVASEQFF. The chain couples TRBV10-1 to TRBJ2-1; D is unresolved. Per germline, CDR1 WNHNN and CDR2 SYGVQD (reference sequence). This CDR3 contains 13 residues. V was trimmed by 0 bases and J by 10 bases, leaving 10 bases between them.